This T cell receptor beta chain originates from a study of PD-L1 blockade in urothelial cancer. Overall study context: Atezolizumab (1,200 mg intravenously every 3 weeks) began at some point between 2014 and 2016 for patients. Blood analysis was done at 3 weeks (second dose) and 6 weeks after treatment began.

This CDR3 comprises 14 residues. Trimming removed 4 bases from V and 0 bases from J, with 10 bases in between. CDR1 is SGHNT and CDR2 is YYREEE in the germline V gene (reference sequence). The time point here: peripheral blood 6 weeks after treatment start. The protocol was immunoSEQ multiplex PCR, while the TCRdb copy is restricted to in-frame clones and leaves out a portion. The data show roughly 46,000 clones, about 85% seen once. V gene TRBV5-4 combines with J gene TRBJ2-5; weak D call: TRBD1 (6 bases). This material consisted of PBMCs, taken around atezolizumab (anti-PD-L1) treatment. This sequence was found in a man aged 50-59 years with urothelial cancer. CDR3 DNA sequence: TGTGCCAGCAGCAAGGACAGATACCAAGAGACCCAGTACTTC. Protein product: CASSKDRYQETQYF. The variable domain in full, completed from reference TRBV5-4 and TRBJ2-5, reads ETGVTQSPTHLIKTRGQQVTLRCSSQSGHNTVSWYQQALGQGPQFIFQYYREEENGRGNFPPRFSGLQFPNYSSELNVNALELDDSALYLCASSKDRYQETQYFGPGTRLLVL.